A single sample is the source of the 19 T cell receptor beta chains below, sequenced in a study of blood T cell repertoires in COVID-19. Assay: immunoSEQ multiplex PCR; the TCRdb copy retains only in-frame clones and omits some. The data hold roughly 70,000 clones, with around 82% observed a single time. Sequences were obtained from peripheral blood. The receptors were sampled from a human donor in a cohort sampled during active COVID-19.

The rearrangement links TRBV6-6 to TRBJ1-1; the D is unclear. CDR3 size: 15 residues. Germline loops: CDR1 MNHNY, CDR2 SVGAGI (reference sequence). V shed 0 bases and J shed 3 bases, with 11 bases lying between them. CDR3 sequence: CASSYSSGRHTEAFF. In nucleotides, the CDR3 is TGTGCCAGCAGTTACTCGTCGGGGAGGCACACTGAAGCTTTCTTT.

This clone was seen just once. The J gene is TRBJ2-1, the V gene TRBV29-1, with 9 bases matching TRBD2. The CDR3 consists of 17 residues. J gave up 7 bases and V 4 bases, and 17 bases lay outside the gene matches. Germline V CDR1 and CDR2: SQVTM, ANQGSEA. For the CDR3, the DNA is TGCAGCGTTGGATCGCCCCCCGGAGTAGCGGGGGCAAATGAGCAGTTCTTC. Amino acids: CSVGSPPGVAGANEQFF.

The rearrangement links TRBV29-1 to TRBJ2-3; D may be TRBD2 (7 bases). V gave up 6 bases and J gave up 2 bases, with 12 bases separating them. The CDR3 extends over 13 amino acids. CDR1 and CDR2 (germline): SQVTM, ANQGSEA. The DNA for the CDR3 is TGCAGCGTGGATGGGGGGGCCACAGATACGCAGTATTTT. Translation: CSVDGGATDTQYF.

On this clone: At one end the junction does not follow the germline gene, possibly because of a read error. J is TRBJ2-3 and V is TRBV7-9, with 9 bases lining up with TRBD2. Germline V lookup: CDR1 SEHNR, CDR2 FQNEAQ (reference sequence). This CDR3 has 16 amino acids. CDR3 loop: CASSKLEGTSTDTQYF. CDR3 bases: TGTGCCAGCAGTAAACTTGAGGGGACTAGCACCGATACGCAGTATTTT. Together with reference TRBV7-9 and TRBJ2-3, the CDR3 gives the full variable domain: DTGVSQNPRHKITKRGQNVTFRCDPISEHNRLYWYRQTLGQGPEFLTYFQNEAQLEKSRLLSDRFSAERPKGSFSTLEIQRTEQGDSAMYLCASSKLEGTSTDTQYFGPGTRLTVL.

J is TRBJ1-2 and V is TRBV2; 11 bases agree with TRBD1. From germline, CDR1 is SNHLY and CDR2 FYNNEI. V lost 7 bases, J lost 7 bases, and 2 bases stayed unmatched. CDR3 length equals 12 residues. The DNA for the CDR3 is TGTGCCAGCACGGACAGGGGGCTTGGCTACACCTTC. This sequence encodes CASTDRGLGYTF.

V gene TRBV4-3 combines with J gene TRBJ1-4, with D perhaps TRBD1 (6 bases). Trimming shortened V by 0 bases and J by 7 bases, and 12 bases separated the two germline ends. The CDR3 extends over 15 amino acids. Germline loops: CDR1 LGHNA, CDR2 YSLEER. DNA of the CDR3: TGCGCCAGCAGCCAAGAAGTCTTAGGGGGTGAAAAACTGTTTTTT. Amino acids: CASSQEVLGGEKLFF.

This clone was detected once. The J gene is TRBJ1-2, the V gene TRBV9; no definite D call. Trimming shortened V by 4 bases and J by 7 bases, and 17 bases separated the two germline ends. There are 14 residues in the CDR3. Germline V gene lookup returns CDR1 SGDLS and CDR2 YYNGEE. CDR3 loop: CASSRGVAGFGYTF. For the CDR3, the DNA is TGTGCCAGCAGCCGGGGAGTAGCGGGGTTTGGCTACACCTTC.

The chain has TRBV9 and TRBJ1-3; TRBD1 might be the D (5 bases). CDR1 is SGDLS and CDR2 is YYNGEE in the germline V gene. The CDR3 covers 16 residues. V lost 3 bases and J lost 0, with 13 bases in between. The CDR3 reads CASSADTGYSGNTIYF. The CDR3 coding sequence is TGTGCCAGCAGCGCGGACACTGGGTACTCTGGAAACACCATATATTTT.

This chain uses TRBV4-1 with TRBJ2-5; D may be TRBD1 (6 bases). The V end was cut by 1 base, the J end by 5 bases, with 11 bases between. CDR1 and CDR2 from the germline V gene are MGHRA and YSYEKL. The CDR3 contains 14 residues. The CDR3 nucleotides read TGCGCCAGCAGCCAAGCCCAGGGGCGTGAGACCCAGTACTTC. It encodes CASSQAQGRETQYF.

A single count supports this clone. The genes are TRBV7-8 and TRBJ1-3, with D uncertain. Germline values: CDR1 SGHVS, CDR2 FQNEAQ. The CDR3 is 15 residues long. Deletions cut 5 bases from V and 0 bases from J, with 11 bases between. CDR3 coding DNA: TGTGCCAGCAGCCCGAGGTCGTTCTCTGGAAACACCATATATTTT. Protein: CASSPRSFSGNTIYF.

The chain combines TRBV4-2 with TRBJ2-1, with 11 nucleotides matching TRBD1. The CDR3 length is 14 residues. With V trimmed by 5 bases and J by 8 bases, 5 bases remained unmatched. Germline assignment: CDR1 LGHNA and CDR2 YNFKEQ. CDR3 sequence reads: CASSKDRGRDEQFF. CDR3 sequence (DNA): TGTGCCAGCAGCAAGGACAGGGGGCGAGATGAGCAGTTCTTC.

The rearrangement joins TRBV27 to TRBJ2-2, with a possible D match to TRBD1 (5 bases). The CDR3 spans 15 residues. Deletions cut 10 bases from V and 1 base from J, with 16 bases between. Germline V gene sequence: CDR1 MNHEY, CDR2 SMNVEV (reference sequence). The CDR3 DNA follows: TGTGCCAAAAAGAGCAGGGTGGGGAACACCGGGGAGCTGTTTTTT. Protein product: CAKKSRVGNTGELFF.

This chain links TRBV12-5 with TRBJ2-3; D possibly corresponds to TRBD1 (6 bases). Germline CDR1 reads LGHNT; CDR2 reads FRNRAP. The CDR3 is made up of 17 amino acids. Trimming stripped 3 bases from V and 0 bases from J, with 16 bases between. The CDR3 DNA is TGTGCTAGTGGTTTCCAAAACGACAGGAGTAGCACAGATACGCAGTATTTT. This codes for CASGFQNDRSSTDTQYF.

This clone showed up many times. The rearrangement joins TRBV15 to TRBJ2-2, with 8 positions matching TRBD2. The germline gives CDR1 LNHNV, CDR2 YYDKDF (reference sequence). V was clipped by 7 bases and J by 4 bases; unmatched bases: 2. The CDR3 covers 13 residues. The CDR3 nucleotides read TGTGCCACCAATGCGGGGGGCACCGGGGAGCTGTTTTTT. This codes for CATNAGGTGELFF.

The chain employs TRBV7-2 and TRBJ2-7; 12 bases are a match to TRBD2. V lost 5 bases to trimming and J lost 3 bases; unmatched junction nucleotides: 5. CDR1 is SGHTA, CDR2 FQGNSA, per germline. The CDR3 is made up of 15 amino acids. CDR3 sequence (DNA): TGTGCCAGCAGCGTACTAGCGGGGGGCCTCTACGAGCAGTACTTC. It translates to CASSVLAGGLYEQYF. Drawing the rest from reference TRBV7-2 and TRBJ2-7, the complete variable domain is GAGVSQSPSNKVTEKGKDVELRCDPISGHTALYWYRQSLGQGLEFLIYFQGNSAPDKSGLPSDRFSAERTGGSVSTLTIQRTQQEDSAVYLCASSVLAGGLYEQYFGPGTRLTVT.

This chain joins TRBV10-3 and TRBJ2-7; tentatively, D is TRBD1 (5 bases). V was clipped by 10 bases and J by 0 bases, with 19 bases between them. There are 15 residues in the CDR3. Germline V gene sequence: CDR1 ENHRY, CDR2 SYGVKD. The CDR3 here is CATSPPTVHSYEQYF. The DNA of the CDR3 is TGTGCCACCTCCCCCCCGACAGTGCACTCCTACGAGCAGTACTTC.

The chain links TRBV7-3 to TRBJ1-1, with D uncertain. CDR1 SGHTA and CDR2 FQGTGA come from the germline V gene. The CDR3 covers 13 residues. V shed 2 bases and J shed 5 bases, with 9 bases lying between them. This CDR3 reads CASSLPGETEAFF. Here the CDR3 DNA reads TGTGCCAGCAGCTTACCGGGAGAAACTGAAGCTTTCTTT. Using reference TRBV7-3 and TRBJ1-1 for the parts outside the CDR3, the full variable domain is GAGVSQTPSNKVTEKGKYVELRCDPISGHTALYWYRQSLGQGPEFLIYFQGTGAADDSGLPNDRFFAVRPEGSVSTLKIQRTERGDSAVYLCASSLPGETEAFFGQGTRLTVV.

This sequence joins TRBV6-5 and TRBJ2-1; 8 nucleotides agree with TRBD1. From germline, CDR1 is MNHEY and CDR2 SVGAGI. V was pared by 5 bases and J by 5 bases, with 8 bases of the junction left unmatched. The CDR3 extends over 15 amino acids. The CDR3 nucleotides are TGTGCCAGCAGTCCCGACAGGGGTCTCCACAATGAGCAGTTCTTC. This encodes CASSPDRGLHNEQFF.

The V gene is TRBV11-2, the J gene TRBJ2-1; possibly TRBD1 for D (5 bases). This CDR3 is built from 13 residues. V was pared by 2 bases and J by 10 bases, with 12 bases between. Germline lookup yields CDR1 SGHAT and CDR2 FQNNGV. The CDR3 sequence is CASSLNWGKEQFF. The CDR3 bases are TGTGCCAGCAGCTTAAACTGGGGCAAAGAGCAGTTCTTC. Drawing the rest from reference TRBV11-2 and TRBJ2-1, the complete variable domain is EAGVAQSPRYKIIEKRQSVAFWCNPISGHATLYWYQQILGQGPKLLIQFQNNGVVDDSQLPKDRFSAERLKGVDSTLKIQPAKLEDSAVYLCASSLNWGKEQFFGPGTRLTVL.